This T cell receptor (beta chain) was identified in a study of blood T cell repertoires in COVID-19. Study in general: Samples representing acute and convalescent COVID-19 were sourced from the United States, Italy and Spain. Sample material is recorded as cDNA or gDNA derived from T cells, B-cell-depleted T cells, or PBMCs.

This clone appeared a single time. This CDR3 has 12 amino acids. Trimming shortened V by 1 base and J by 5 bases, and 5 bases separated the two germline ends. Germline V lookup: CDR1 SGHKS, CDR2 YYEKEE (reference sequence). Authors' methods: Amplification of reference gene primers was used by the study to estimate nucleated cell counts. Clones were sequenced by immunoSEQ multiplex PCR, and TCRdb holds only the in-frame ones, with some missing. That table supplies the V and J calls and clone size; D and trimming were determined from the DNA. The sample contains roughly 280,000 clones, 80% to 90% of which appear only once.

This clonotype was sampled from a woman aged 70 to 79 with acute or convalescent COVID-19. V and J are TRBV5-5 and TRBJ2-3; unclear D gene. Sequencing input: peripheral blood. The CDR3 reads CASSLYGDTQYF. The CDR3 bases are TGTGCCAGCAGCTTGTACGGAGATACGCAGTATTTT.